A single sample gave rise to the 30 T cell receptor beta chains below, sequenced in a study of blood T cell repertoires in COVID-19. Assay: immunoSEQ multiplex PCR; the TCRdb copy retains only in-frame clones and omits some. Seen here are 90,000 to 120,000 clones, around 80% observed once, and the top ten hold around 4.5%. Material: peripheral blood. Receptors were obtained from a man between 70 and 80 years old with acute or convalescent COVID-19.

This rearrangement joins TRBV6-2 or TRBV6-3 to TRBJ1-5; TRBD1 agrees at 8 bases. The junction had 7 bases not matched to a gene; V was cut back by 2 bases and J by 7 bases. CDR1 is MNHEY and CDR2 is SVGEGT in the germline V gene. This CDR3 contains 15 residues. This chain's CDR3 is CASSYPTGAGQPQHF. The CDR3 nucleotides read TGTGCCAGCAGTTACCCGACAGGGGCGGGACAGCCCCAGCATTTT.

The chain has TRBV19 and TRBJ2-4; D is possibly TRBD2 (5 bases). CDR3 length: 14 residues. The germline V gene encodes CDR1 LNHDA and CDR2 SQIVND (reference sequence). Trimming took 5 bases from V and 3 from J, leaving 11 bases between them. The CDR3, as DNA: TGTGCCAGTAGTGGGAGTTGGGGCAAAAACATTCAGTACTTC. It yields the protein CASSGSWGKNIQYF.

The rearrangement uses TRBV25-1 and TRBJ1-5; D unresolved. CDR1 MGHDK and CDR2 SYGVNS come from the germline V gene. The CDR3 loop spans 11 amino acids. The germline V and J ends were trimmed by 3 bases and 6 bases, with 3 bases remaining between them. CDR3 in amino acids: CASSEAQPQHF. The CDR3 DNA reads TGTGCCAGCAGTGAGGCTCAGCCCCAGCATTTT.

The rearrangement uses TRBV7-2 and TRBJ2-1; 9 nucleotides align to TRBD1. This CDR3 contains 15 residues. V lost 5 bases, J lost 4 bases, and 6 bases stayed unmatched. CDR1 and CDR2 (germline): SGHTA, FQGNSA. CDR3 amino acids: CASSLRDREYNEQFF. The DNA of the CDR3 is TGTGCCAGCAGCCTCCGGGACAGGGAATACAATGAGCAGTTCTTC.

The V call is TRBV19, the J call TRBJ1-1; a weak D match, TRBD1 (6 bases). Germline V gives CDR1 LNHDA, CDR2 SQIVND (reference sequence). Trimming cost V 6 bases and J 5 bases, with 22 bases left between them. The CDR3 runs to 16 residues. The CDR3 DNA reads TGTGCCAGTAGCTCCGGGACGGAACTCAGGGGAACTGAAGCTTTCTTT. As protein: CASSSGTELRGTEAFF.

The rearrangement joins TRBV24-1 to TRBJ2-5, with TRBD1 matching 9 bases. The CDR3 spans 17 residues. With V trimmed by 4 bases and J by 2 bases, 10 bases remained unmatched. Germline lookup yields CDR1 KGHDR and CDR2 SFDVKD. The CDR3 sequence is CATSDRGGQGKQETQYF. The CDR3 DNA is TGTGCCACCAGTGACCGAGGGGGACAGGGAAAACAAGAGACCCAGTACTTC.

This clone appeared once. CDR3 bases: TGTGCCAGCACGTTTGGAAACACCATATATTTT. Protein sequence: CASTFGNTIYF. The J gene is TRBJ1-3, the V gene TRBV6-5; D is ambiguous. Germline assignment: CDR1 MNHEY and CDR2 SVGAGI. This CDR3 contains 11 residues. Between the trimmed V and J ends, which lost 7 bases and 3 bases, there was a span of 4 bases.

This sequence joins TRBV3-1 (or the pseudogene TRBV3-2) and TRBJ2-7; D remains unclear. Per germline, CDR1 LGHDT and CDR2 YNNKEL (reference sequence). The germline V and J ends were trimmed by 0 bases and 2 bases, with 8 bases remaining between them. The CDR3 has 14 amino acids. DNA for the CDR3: TGTGCCAGCAGCCAAGAAAACAGAGCCTACGAGCAGTACTTC. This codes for CASSQENRAYEQYF.

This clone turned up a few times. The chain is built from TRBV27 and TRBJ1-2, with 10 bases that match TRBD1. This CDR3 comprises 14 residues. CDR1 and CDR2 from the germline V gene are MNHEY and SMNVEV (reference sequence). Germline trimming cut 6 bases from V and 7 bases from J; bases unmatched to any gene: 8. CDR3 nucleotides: TGTGCCAGCAGCCTTACCCGGGACAGGGGTGGCTACACCTTC. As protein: CASSLTRDRGGYTF.

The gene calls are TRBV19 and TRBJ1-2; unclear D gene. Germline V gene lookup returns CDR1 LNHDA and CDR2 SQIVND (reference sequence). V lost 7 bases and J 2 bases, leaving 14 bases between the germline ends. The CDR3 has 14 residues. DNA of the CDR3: TGTGCCAGTAAAGAGTCGGGAGCGAACTATGGCTACACCTTC. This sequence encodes CASKESGANYGYTF.

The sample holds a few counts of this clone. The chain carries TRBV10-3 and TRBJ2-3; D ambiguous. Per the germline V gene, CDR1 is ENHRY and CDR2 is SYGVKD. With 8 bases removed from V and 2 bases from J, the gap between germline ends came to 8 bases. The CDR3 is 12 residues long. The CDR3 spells CAIGQATDTQYF. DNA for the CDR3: TGTGCCATCGGCCAGGCCACAGATACGCAGTATTTT.

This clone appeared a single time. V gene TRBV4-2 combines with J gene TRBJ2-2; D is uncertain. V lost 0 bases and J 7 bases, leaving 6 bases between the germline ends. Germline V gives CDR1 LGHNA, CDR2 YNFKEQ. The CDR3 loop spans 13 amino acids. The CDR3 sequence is CASSQDLLGELFF. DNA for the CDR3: TGTGCCAGCAGCCAAGATCTTCTCGGGGAGCTGTTTTTT.

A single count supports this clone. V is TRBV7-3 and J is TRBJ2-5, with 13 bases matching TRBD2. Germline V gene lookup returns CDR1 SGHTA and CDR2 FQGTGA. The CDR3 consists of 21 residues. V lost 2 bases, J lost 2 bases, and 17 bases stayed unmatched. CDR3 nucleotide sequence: TGTGCCAGCAGCTTAGTTCCAACCGGGACTAGCGGGGCTTACCAGCAAGAGACCCAGTACTTC. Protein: CASSLVPTGTSGAYQQETQYF.

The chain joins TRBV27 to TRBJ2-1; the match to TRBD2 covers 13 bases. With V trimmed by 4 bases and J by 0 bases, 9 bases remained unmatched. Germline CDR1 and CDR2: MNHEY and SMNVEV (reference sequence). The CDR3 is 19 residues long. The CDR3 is CASSSSRTSGGPSYNEQFF. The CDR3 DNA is TGTGCCAGCAGTTCATCTCGGACTAGCGGGGGCCCCTCCTACAATGAGCAGTTCTTC.

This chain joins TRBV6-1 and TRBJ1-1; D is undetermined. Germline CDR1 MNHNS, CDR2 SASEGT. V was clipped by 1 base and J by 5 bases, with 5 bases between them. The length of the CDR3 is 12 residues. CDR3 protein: CASSEGLTEAFF. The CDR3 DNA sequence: TGTGCCAGCAGTGAAGGTCTTACTGAAGCTTTCTTT.

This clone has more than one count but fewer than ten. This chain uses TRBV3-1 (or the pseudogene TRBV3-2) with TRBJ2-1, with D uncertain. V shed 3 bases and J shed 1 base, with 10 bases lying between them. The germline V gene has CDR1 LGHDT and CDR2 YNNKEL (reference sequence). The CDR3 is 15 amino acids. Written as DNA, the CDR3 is TGTGCCAGCAGCCATCCCCATTCATCCTACAATGAGCAGTTCTTC. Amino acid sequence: CASSHPHSSYNEQFF.

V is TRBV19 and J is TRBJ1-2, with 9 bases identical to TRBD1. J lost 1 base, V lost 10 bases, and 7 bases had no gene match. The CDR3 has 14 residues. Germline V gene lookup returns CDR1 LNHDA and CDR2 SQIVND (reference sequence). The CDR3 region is CATALGQGNYGYTF. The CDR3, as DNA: TGTGCCACCGCGCTGGGACAGGGTAACTATGGCTACACCTTC.

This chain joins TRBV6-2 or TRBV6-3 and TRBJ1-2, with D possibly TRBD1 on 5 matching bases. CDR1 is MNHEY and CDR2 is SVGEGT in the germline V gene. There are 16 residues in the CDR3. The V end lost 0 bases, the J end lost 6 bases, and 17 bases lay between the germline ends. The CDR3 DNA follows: TGTGCCAGCAGTTACTCGAATCCAGGGCCTACAGATGGCTACACCTTC. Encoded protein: CASSYSNPGPTDGYTF.

CDR3 residues: CASSFAGGGADTQYF. The CDR3 DNA follows: TGTGCCAGCAGTTTCGCGGGGGGGGGCGCAGATACGCAGTATTTT. The rearrangement uses TRBV27 and TRBJ2-3, with TRBD2 identical over 9 bases. After removal of 3 bases from V and 4 bases from J, the junction contained 5 bases not matched to a gene. This CDR3 has 15 amino acids. Germline CDR1 is MNHEY and CDR2 is SMNVEV (reference sequence).

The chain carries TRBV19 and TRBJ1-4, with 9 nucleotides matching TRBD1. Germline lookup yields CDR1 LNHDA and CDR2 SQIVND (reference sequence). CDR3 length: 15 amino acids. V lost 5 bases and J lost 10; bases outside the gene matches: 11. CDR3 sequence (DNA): TGTGCCAGTAGTGCGCCGACAGGGGGGACTGGAAAACTGTTTTTT. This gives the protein CASSAPTGGTGKLFF.

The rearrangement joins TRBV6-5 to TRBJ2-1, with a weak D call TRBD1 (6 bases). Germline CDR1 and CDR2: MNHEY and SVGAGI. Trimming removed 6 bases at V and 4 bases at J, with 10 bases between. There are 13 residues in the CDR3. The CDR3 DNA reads TGTGCCAGCAGACCGGACAGTTACAATGAGCAGTTCTTC. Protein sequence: CASRPDSYNEQFF.

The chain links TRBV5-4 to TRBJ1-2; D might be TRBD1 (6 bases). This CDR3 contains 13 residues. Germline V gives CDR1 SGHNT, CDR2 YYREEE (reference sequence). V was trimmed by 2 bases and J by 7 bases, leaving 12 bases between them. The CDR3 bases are TGTGCCAGCAGCTTAGCGGCAGGGGTTGGCTACACCTTC. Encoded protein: CASSLAAGVGYTF.

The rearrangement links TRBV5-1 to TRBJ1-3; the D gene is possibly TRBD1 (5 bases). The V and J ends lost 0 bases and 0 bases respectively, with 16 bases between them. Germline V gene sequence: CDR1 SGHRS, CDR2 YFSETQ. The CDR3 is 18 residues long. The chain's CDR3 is CASSLDLISGYSGNTIYF. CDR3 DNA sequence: TGCGCCAGCAGCTTGGACCTAATTTCAGGGTACTCTGGAAACACCATATATTTT. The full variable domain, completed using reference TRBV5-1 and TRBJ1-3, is KAGVTQTPRYLIKTRGQQVTLSCSPISGHRSVSWYQQTPGQGLQFLFEYFSETQRNKGNFPGRFSGRQFSNSRSEMNVSTLELGDSALYLCASSLDLISGYSGNTIYFGEGSWLTVV.

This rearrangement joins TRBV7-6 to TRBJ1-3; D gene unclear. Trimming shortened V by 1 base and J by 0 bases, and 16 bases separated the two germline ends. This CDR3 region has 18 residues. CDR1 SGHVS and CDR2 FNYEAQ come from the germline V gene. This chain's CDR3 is CASSLGWRRQDSGNTIYF. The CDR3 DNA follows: TGTGCCAGCAGCTTAGGGTGGAGGCGGCAGGACTCTGGAAACACCATATATTTT.

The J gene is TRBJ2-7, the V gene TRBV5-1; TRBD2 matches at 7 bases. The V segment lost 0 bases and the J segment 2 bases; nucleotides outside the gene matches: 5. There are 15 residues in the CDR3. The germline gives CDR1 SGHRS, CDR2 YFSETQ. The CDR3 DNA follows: TGCGCCAGCAGCTTGGGCGGGGAGGGAACCTACGAGCAGTACTTC. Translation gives CASSLGGEGTYEQYF.

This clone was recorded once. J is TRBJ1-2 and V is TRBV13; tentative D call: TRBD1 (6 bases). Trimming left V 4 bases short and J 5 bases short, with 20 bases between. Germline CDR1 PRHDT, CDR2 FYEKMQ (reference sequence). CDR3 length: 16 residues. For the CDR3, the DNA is TGTGCCAGCAGCTCAAATCTCGGGGGGCTCCTGTATGGCTACACCTTC. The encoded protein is CASSSNLGGLLYGYTF.

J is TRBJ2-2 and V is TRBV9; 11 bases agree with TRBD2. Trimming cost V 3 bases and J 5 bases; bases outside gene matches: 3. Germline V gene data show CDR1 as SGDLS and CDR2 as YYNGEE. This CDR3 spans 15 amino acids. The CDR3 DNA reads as TGTGCCAGCAGCGCGACTAGCGGGGCTACCGGGGAGCTGTTTTTT. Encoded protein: CASSATSGATGELFF.

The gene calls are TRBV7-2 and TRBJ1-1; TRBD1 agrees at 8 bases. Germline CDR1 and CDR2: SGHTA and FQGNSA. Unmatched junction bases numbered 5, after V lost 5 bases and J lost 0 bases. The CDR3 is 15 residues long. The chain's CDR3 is CASSPRTGMNTEAFF. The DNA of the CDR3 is TGTGCCAGCAGCCCAAGGACAGGGATGAACACTGAAGCTTTCTTT.

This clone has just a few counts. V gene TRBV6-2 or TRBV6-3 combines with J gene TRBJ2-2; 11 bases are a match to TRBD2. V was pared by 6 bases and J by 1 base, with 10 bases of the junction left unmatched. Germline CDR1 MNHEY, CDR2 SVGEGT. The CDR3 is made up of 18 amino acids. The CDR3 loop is CASSLLAGGRMNTGELFF. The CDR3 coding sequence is TGTGCCAGCAGCTTGCTAGCGGGGGGCCGAATGAACACCGGGGAGCTGTTTTTT.

CDR3 nucleotide sequence: TGTGCCAGCAGCTTAGAACCCGGGAAGCAAGAGACCCAGTACTTC. Amino acids: CASSLEPGKQETQYF. The chain carries TRBV11-2 and TRBJ2-5; possible D gene TRBD2, 5 bases. The germline V gene has CDR1 SGHAT and CDR2 FQNNGV. CDR3 length: 15 residues. V was shortened by 0 bases and J by 2 bases, with 10 bases between the two germline ends.